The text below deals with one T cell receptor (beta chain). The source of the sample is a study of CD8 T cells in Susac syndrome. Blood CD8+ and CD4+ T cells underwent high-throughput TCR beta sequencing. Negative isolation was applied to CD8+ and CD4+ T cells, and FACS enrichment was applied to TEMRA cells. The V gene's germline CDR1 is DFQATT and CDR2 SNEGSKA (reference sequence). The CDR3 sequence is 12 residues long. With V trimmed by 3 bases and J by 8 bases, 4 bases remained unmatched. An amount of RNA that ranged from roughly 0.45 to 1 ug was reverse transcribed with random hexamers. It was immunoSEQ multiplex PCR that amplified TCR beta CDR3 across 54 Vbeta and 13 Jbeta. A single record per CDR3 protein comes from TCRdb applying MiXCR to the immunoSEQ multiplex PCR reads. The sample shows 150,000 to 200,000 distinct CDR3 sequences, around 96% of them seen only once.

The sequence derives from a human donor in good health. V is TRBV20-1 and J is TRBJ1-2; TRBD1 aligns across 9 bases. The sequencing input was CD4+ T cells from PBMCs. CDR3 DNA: TGCAGTGCTAGCCCCGGGACAGGGGGCTACACCTTC. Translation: CSASPGTGGYTF.